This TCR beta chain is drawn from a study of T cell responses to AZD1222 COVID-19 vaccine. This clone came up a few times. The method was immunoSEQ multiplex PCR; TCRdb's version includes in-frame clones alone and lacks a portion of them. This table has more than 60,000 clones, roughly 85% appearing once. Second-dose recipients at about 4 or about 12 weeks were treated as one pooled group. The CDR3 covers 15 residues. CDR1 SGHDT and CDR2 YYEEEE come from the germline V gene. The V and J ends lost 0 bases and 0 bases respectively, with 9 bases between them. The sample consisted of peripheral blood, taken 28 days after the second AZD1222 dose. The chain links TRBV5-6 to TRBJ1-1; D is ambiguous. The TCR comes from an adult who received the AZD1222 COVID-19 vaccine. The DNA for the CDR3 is TGTGCCAGCAGCTTGGGACCCACCCTGAACACTGAAGCTTTCTTT. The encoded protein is CASSLGPTLNTEAFF.